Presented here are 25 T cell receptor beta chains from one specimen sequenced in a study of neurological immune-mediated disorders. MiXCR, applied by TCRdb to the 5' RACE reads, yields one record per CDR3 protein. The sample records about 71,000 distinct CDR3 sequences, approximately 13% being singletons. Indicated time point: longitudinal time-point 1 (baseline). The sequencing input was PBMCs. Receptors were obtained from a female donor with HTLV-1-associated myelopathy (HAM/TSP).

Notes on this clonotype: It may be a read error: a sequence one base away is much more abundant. DNA of the CDR3: TGTGCCACCTCAGGTACCTGGGCGGGGACCTCAGATACGCAGTATTTT. Translating gives CATSGTWAGTSDTQYF. The rearrangement uses TRBV2 and TRBJ2-3, with a possible D match to TRBD2 (6 bases). The CDR3 totals 16 residues. V was trimmed by 10 bases and J by 4 bases, leaving 24 bases between them. From germline, CDR1 is SNHLY and CDR2 FYNNEI. Full variable domain (remainder filled in from reference TRBV2 and TRBJ2-3): EPEVTQTPSHQVTQMGQEVILRCVPISNHLYFYWYRQILGQKVEFLVSFYNNEISEKSEIFDDQFSVERPDGSNFTLKIRSTKLEDSAMYFCATSGTWAGTSDTQYFGPGTRLTVL.

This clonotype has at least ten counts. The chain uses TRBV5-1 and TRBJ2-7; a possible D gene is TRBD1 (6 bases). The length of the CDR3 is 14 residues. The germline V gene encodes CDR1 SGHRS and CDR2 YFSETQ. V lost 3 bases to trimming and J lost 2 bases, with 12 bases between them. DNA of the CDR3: TGCGCCAGCAGCTCACCACCAGGGGCCTACGAGCAGTACTTC. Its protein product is CASSSPPGAYEQYF.

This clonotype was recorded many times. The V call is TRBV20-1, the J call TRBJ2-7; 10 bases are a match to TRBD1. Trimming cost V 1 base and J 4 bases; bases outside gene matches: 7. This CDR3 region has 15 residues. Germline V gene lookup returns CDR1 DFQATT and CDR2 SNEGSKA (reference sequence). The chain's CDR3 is CSARVRDRGGYEQYF. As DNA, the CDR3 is TGCAGTGCTAGAGTTCGGGACAGGGGAGGGTACGAGCAGTACTTC.

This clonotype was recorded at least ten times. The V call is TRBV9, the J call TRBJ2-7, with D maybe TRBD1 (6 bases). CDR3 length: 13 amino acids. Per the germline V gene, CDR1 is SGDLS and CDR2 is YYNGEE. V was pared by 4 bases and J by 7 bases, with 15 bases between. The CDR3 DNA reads TGTGCCAGCAGCAAAACAGGGAACCGGGAGCAGTACTTC. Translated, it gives CASSKTGNREQYF.

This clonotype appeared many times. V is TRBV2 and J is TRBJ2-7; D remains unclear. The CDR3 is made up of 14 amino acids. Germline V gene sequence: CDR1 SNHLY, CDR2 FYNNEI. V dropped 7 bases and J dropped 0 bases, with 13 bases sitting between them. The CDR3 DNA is TGTGCCAGCAAGACCGAGGACGGCTCCTACGAGCAGTACTTC. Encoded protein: CASKTEDGSYEQYF.

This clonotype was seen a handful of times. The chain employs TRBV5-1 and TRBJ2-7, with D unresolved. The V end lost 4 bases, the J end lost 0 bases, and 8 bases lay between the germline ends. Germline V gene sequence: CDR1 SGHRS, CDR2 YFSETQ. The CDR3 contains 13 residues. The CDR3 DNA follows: TGCGCCAGCAGCCCACAGTCCTCCTACGAGCAGTACTTC. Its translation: CASSPQSSYEQYF.

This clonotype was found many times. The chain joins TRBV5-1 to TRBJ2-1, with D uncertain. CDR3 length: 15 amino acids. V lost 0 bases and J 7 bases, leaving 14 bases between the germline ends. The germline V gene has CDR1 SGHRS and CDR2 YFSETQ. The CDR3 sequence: CASSLGSPRLNEQFF. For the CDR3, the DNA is TGCGCCAGCAGCTTGGGATCGCCCCGTTTGAATGAGCAGTTCTTC. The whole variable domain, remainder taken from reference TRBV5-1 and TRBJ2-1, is KAGVTQTPRYLIKTRGQQVTLSCSPISGHRSVSWYQQTPGQGLQFLFEYFSETQRNKGNFPGRFSGRQFSNSRSEMNVSTLELGDSALYLCASSLGSPRLNEQFFGPGTRLTVL.

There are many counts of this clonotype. CDR3 sequence: CASSPRVGSNTEAFF. The CDR3 region has the DNA TGTGCCAGCAGCCCCCGAGTAGGGTCGAACACTGAAGCTTTCTTT. J is TRBJ1-1 and V is TRBV3-1; no clear D. CDR3 size: 15 residues. Trimming shortened V by 4 bases and J by 1 base, and 13 bases separated the two germline ends. Germline V lookup: CDR1 LGHDT, CDR2 YNNKEL (reference sequence).

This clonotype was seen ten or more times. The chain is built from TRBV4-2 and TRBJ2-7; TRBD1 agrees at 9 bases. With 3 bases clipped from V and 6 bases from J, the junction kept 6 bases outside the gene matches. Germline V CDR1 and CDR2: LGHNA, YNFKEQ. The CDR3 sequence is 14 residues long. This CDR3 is CASSQGPTGGEQYF. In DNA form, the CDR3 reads TGTGCCAGCAGCCAGGGCCCGACAGGGGGCGAGCAGTACTTC.

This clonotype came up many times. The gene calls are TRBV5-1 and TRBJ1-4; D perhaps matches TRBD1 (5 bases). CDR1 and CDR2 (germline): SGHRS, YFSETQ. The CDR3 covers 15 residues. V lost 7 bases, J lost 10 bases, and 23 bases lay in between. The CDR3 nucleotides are TGCGCCAGCCCCGGACGGGGGGTCCCTAGGGGAAAACTGTTTTTT. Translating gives CASPGRGVPRGKLFF. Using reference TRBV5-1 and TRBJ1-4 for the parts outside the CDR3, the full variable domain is KAGVTQTPRYLIKTRGQQVTLSCSPISGHRSVSWYQQTPGQGLQFLFEYFSETQRNKGNFPGRFSGRQFSNSRSEMNVSTLELGDSALYLCASPGRGVPRGKLFFGSGTQLSVL.

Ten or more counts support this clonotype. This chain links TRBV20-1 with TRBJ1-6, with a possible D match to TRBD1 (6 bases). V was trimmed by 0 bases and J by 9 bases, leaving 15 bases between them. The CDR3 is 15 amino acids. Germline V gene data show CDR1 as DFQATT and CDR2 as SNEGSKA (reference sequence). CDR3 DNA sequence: TGCAGTGCTAGAGATAACACAGGGAGGGGTTCACCCCTCCACTTT. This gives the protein CSARDNTGRGSPLHF.

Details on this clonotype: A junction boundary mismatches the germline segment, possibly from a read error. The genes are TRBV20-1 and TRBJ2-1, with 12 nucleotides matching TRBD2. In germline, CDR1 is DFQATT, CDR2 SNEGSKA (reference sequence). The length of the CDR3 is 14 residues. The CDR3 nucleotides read TGCAGTGCCACTAGCGGGGGGTTATACAATGCGCAGTTCTTC. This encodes CSATSGGLYNAQFF.

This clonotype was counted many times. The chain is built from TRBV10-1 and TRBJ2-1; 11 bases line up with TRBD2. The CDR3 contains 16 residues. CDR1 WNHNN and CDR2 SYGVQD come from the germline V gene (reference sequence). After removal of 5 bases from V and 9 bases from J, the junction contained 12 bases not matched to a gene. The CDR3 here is CASSRLAGGSGGEQFF. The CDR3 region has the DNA TGCGCCAGCAGTCGTCTAGCGGGGGGTTCCGGGGGTGAGCAGTTCTTC.

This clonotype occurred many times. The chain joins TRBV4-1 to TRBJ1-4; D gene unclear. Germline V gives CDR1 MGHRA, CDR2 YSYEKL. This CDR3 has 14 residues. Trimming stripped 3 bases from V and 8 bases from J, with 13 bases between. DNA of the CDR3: TGCGCCAGCAGCCATTTTCGGACGGACGAAAAACTGTTTTTT. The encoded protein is CASSHFRTDEKLFF.

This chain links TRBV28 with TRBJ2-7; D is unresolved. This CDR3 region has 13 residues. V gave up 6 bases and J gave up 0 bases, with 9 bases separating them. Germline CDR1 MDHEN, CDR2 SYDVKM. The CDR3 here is CASRIRSSYEQYF. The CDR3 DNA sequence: TGTGCCAGCAGAATACGGAGCTCCTACGAGCAGTACTTC.

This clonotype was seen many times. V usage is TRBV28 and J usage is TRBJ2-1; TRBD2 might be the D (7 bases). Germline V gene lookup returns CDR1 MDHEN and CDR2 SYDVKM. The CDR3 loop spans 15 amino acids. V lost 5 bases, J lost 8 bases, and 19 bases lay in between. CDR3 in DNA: TGTGCCAGCAGTCCCAATGGGGGGGCGCGAGATGAGCAGTTCTTC. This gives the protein CASSPNGGARDEQFF.

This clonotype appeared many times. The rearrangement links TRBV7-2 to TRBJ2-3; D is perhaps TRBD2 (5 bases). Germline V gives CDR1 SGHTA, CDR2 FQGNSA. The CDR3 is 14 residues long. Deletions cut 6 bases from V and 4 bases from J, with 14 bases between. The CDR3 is CASRRTSSSDTQYF. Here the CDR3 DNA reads TGTGCCAGCAGAAGAACTAGTAGTTCAGATACGCAGTATTTT.

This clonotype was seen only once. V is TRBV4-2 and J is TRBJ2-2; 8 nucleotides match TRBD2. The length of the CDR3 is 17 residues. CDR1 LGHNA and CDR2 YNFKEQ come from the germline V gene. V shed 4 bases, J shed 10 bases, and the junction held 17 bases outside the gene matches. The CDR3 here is CASSPQTSAGAPVELFF. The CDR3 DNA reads TGTGCCAGCAGCCCTCAGACTAGCGCGGGGGCCCCCGTGGAGCTGTTTTTT.

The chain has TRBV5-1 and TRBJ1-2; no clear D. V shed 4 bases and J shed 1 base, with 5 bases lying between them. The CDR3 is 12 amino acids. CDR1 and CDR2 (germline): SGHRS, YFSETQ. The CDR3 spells CASSRSNYGYTF. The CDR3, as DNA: TGCGCCAGCAGCCGGAGTAACTATGGCTACACCTTC. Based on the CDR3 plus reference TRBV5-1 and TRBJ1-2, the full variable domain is KAGVTQTPRYLIKTRGQQVTLSCSPISGHRSVSWYQQTPGQGLQFLFEYFSETQRNKGNFPGRFSGRQFSNSRSEMNVSTLELGDSALYLCASSRSNYGYTFGSGTRLTVV.

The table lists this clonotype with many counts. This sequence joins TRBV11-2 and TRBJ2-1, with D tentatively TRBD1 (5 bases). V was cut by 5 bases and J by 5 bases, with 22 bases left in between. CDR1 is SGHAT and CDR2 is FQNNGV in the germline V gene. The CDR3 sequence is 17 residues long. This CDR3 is CASSRQIISGYNNEQFF. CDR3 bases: TGTGCCAGCAGCCGACAAATCATTTCAGGGTACAACAATGAGCAGTTCTTC.

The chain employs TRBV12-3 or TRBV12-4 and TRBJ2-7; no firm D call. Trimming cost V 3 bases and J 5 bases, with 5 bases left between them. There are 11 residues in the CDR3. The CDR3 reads CASSFSHEQYF. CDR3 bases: TGTGCCAGCAGTTTTTCGCACGAGCAGTACTTC.

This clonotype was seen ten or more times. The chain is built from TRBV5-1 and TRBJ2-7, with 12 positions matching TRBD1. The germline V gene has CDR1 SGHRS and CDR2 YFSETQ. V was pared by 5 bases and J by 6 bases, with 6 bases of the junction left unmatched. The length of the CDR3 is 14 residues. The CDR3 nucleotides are TGCGCCAGCAGTACCGGGACAGGGGGCATCGAGCAGTACTTC. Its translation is CASSTGTGGIEQYF.

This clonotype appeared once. The CDR3 DNA is TGTGCCAGCAGTTTGGCGGGATCGGAGACCCAGTACTTC. As protein: CASSLAGSETQYF. The chain is built from TRBV12-3 or TRBV12-4 and TRBJ2-5; D is perhaps TRBD2 (6 bases). Deletions cut 3 bases from V and 5 bases from J, with 10 bases between. The CDR3 contains 13 residues.

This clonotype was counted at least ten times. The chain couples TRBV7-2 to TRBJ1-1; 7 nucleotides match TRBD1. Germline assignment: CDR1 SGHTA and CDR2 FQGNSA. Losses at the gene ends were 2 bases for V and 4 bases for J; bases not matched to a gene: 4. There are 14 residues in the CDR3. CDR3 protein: CASSLWRGPTEAFF. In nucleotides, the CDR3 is TGTGCCAGCAGCTTATGGAGGGGGCCCACTGAAGCTTTCTTT.

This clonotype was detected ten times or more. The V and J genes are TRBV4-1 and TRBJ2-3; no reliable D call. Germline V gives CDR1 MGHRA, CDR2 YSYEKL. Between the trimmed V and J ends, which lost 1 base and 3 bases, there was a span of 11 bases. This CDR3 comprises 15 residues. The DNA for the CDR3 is TGCGCCAGCAGCCAAGGGGCGGCGAGGACAGATACGCAGTATTTT. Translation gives CASSQGAARTDTQYF.